Each of the 26 T cell receptor beta chains below was sequenced from the same sample in a study of OX40 agonist ivuxolimab in advanced cancers. Only in-frame clones appear in the TCRdb table, and some are missing; sequencing was by immunoSEQ multiplex PCR. Among over 75,000 clones listed, 80% to 95% were seen once. The sequencing here drew on CD4+ or CD8+ T cells sorted from blood, taken in a trial of the OX40 agonist ivuxolimab. The receptors stem from an adult with an advanced solid tumor such as melanoma, head and neck, liver or kidney cancer.

The gene calls are TRBV30 and TRBJ1-2; 7 bases map to TRBD1. Germline assignment: CDR1 GTSNPN and CDR2 SVGIG (reference sequence). The CDR3 extends over 15 amino acids. The junction had 8 bases not matched to a gene; V was cut back by 2 bases and J by 2 bases. CDR3 amino acids: CAWSTPTGLNYGYTF. The CDR3 nucleotides read TGTGCCTGGAGTACCCCGACAGGGCTGAACTATGGCTACACCTTC.

The CDR3 nucleotides are TGCGCCAGCAGCTTTTGGACAGGCGGGACCTACGAGCAGTACTTC. It is translated as CASSFWTGGTYEQYF. The chain uses TRBV5-1 and TRBJ2-7, with TRBD1 as a possible D gene (7 bases). V lost 2 bases to trimming and J lost 2 bases, with 14 bases between them. This CDR3 comprises 15 residues. Looked up from germline, CDR1 is SGHRS and CDR2 is YFSETQ. The variable domain in full, completed from reference TRBV5-1 and TRBJ2-7, reads KAGVTQTPRYLIKTRGQQVTLSCSPISGHRSVSWYQQTPGQGLQFLFEYFSETQRNKGNFPGRFSGRQFSNSRSEMNVSTLELGDSALYLCASSFWTGGTYEQYFGPGTRLTVT.

The chain recombines TRBV5-1 with TRBJ2-7; 8 nucleotides align to TRBD1. Germline V lookup: CDR1 SGHRS, CDR2 YFSETQ. This CDR3 is 14 amino acids long. V lost 2 bases to trimming and J lost 6 bases; unmatched junction nucleotides: 7. The DNA of the CDR3 is TGCGCCAGCAGCTTATCAGGGGGCGTCAGCGAGCAGTACTTC. Its translation: CASSLSGGVSEQYF.

The chain carries TRBV5-1 and TRBJ1-2; the match to TRBD1 covers 9 bases. Looked up from germline, CDR1 is SGHRS and CDR2 is YFSETQ. V dropped 3 bases and J dropped 7; count of bases not matched to a gene: 10. The CDR3 has 15 amino acids. Here the CDR3 DNA reads TGCGCCAGCAGCTGGGGGACAGGGCGAGACGGTGGCTACACCTTC. This codes for CASSWGTGRDGGYTF.

The chain employs TRBV18 and TRBJ2-1, with TRBD1 matching 9 bases. Germline V lookup: CDR1 KGHSH, CDR2 LQKENI. The CDR3 spans 15 residues. V lost 5 bases and J lost 9; bases outside the gene matches: 11. The chain's CDR3 is CASSTAGQGSREQFF. CDR3 bases: TGTGCCAGCTCAACCGCGGGACAGGGCTCTCGTGAGCAGTTCTTC.

This rearrangement joins TRBV5-8 to TRBJ2-5; D call uncertain. The CDR3 is made up of 13 amino acids. Deletions cut 2 bases from V and 5 bases from J, with 10 bases between. Germline CDR1 SGHTS, CDR2 YDEGEE. CDR3 residues: CASSFNSRETQYF. As DNA, the CDR3 is TGTGCCAGCAGCTTTAACTCGAGGGAGACCCAGTACTTC.

The gene calls are TRBV30 and TRBJ2-3, with 11 positions matching TRBD2. With V trimmed by 7 bases and J by 5 bases, 2 bases remained unmatched. Germline V gene data show CDR1 as GTSNPN and CDR2 as SVGIG (reference sequence). This CDR3 comprises 12 residues. The CDR3: CAFGLAGDTQYF. The DNA of the CDR3 is TGTGCCTTTGGACTAGCGGGAGATACGCAGTATTTT.

This chain links TRBV7-2 with TRBJ2-1; no definite D call. CDR3 size: 13 residues. Germline values: CDR1 SGHTA, CDR2 FQGNSA. V gave up 1 base and J gave up 8 bases, with 9 bases separating them. CDR3 region: CASSLVRSHEQFF. DNA for the CDR3: TGTGCCAGCAGCTTAGTTCGTTCGCATGAGCAGTTCTTC.

This sequence joins TRBV7-2 and TRBJ1-4; TRBD1 matches 8 bases. Losses at the gene ends were 5 bases for V and 9 bases for J; bases not matched to a gene: 8. This CDR3 has 14 residues. Germline V gene sequence: CDR1 SGHTA, CDR2 FQGNSA. The CDR3: CASSPIGQGQKLFF. The CDR3, as DNA: TGTGCCAGCAGCCCAATAGGACAGGGCCAAAAACTGTTTTTT.

The chain links TRBV5-6 to TRBJ2-6; D unresolved. This CDR3 has 15 amino acids. Germline V CDR1 and CDR2: SGHDT, YYEEEE. The germline V and J ends were trimmed by 2 bases and 1 base, with 7 bases remaining between them. The CDR3 region is CASSLGLSGANVLTF. As DNA, the CDR3 is TGTGCCAGCAGCTTAGGGTTATCTGGGGCCAACGTCCTGACTTTC.

The chain links TRBV7-9 to TRBJ2-7; D remains ambiguous. Per germline, CDR1 SEHNR and CDR2 FQNEAQ (reference sequence). V lost 5 bases and J lost 0, with 14 bases in between. This CDR3 has 15 amino acids. The CDR3 loop reads CASSALSVGSYEQYF. The CDR3 coding sequence is TGTGCCAGCAGCGCCCTATCCGTAGGCTCCTACGAGCAGTACTTC.

CDR3 region: CASSGDRLGEQYF. CDR3 DNA sequence: TGTGCCAGCAGTGGCGACAGGCTGGGCGAGCAGTACTTC. This rearrangement joins TRBV6-1 to TRBJ2-7; D may be TRBD1 (6 bases). Trimming stripped 4 bases from V and 6 bases from J, with 13 bases between. Germline assignment: CDR1 MNHNS and CDR2 SASEGT. The CDR3 consists of 13 residues.

The V gene is TRBV5-4, the J gene TRBJ1-2; 8 bases match TRBD1. From germline, CDR1 is SGHNT and CDR2 YYREEE (reference sequence). The CDR3 length is 14 residues. The V and J ends lost 2 bases and 7 bases, in that order; junction bases with no gene match: 7. CDR3 residues: CASSFGRGLSGYTF. The DNA for the CDR3 is TGTGCCAGCAGCTTCGGCAGGGGGCTTAGTGGCTACACCTTC. Together with reference TRBV5-4 and TRBJ1-2, the CDR3 gives the full variable domain: ETGVTQSPTHLIKTRGQQVTLRCSSQSGHNTVSWYQQALGQGPQFIFQYYREEENGRGNFPPRFSGLQFPNYSSELNVNALELDDSALYLCASSFGRGLSGYTFGSGTRLTVV.

The J gene is TRBJ1-5, the V gene TRBV19, with D possibly being TRBD1 (6 bases). Deletions cut 4 bases from V and 3 bases from J, with 7 bases between. The CDR3 totals 13 residues. The germline gives CDR1 LNHDA, CDR2 SQIVND (reference sequence). The CDR3 region is CASSTGVNQPQHF. The DNA for the CDR3 is TGTGCCAGTAGTACAGGGGTCAATCAGCCCCAGCATTTT.

This chain links TRBV18 with TRBJ1-5, with 7 nucleotides matching TRBD1. Germline CDR1 is KGHSH and CDR2 is LQKENI. The CDR3 totals 14 residues. Unmatched junction bases numbered 7, after V lost 5 bases and J lost 6 bases. The CDR3 here is CASSSDRVAQPQHF. CDR3 sequence (DNA): TGTGCCAGCTCATCCGACAGGGTCGCTCAGCCCCAGCATTTT.

This chain links TRBV6-6 with TRBJ1-5; D is undetermined. This CDR3 has 13 amino acids. V shed 2 bases and J shed 8 bases, with 10 bases lying between them. Germline CDR1 MNHNY, CDR2 SVGAGI (reference sequence). The CDR3 DNA reads TGTGCCAGCAGTTACGGGGAATACGAGCCCCAGCATTTT. Translation gives CASSYGEYEPQHF.

The rearrangement links TRBV18 to TRBJ2-6; TRBD1 aligns across 8 bases. Germline CDR1 and CDR2: KGHSH and LQKENI. This CDR3 comprises 16 residues. The J segment lost 3 bases and the V segment lost 6 bases, leaving 7 bases of the junction unmatched. The CDR3 nucleotides read TGTGCCAGCTCCCGCCTGACAGGGGTTGGGGCCAACGTCCTGACTTTC. This translates into CASSRLTGVGANVLTF.

This clone was recorded once. The chain joins TRBV9 to TRBJ2-5; unclear D gene. This CDR3 contains 16 residues. Trimming left V 0 bases short and J 4 bases short, with 16 bases between. In germline, CDR1 is SGDLS, CDR2 YYNGEE. Here the CDR3 DNA reads TGTGCCAGCAGCGTAGCGGTCGGGCAGGCCTCAGAGACCCAGTACTTC. This sequence encodes CASSVAVGQASETQYF.

The chain combines TRBV5-1 with TRBJ2-5; 11 nucleotides match TRBD1. After removal of 3 bases from V and 4 bases from J, the junction contained 5 bases not matched to a gene. Germline V gives CDR1 SGHRS, CDR2 YFSETQ. This CDR3 has 15 amino acids. For the CDR3, the DNA is TGCGCCAGCAGCTCTTCCGGGACAGGGGGAGAGACCCAGTACTTC. Its protein product is CASSSSGTGGETQYF.

This clone was seen a single time. This chain uses TRBV11-2 with TRBJ1-1, with 7 bases lining up with TRBD1. Germline CDR1 is SGHAT and CDR2 is FQNNGV. Trimming cost V 4 bases and J 0 bases; bases outside gene matches: 2. The CDR3 runs to 14 residues. Here the CDR3 DNA reads TGTGCCAGCAGCTCCCAGGGGGTGAACACTGAAGCTTTCTTT. Protein: CASSSQGVNTEAFF.

Only a few counts were recorded for this clone. The chain joins TRBV19 to TRBJ2-5; a possible D gene is TRBD2 (6 bases). CDR1 is LNHDA and CDR2 is SQIVND in the germline V gene (reference sequence). This CDR3 region has 14 residues. The ends were cut back, 4 bases at V and 4 bases at J, with 13 bases in the middle. CDR3 in DNA: TGTGCCAGTAGTAAGATGACTAGTCGAGAGACCCAGTACTTC. Protein product: CASSKMTSRETQYF.

V gene TRBV19 combines with J gene TRBJ2-7; D is possibly TRBD1 (6 bases). Trimming stripped 7 bases from V and 2 bases from J, with 12 bases between. The CDR3 runs to 13 residues. Germline V gene data show CDR1 as LNHDA and CDR2 as SQIVND (reference sequence). CDR3: CASNVRGTYEQYF. In DNA, the CDR3 is TGTGCCAGTAATGTGAGGGGGACCTACGAGCAGTACTTC. Based on the CDR3 plus reference TRBV19 and TRBJ2-7, the full variable domain is DGGITQSPKYLFRKEGQNVTLSCEQNLNHDAMYWYRQDPGQGLRLIYYSQIVNDFQKGDIAEGYSVSREKKESFPLTVTSAQKNPTAFYLCASNVRGTYEQYFGPGTRLTVT.

The chain links TRBV7-9 to TRBJ1-1; TRBD1 might be the D (5 bases). The CDR3 contains 13 residues. Germline CDR1 and CDR2: SEHNR and FQNEAQ (reference sequence). The V end lost 3 bases, the J end lost 7 bases, and 12 bases lay between the germline ends. CDR3 sequence reads: CASSFQGSGEAFF. CDR3 coding DNA: TGTGCCAGCAGCTTTCAGGGATCGGGTGAAGCTTTCTTT.

The rearrangement uses TRBV30 and TRBJ2-1; the D gene is possibly TRBD2 (6 bases). The CDR3 spans 16 residues. V was cut by 4 bases and J by 2 bases, with 18 bases left in between. In germline, CDR1 is GTSNPN, CDR2 SVGIG (reference sequence). The CDR3 nucleotides are TGTGCCTGGACCGACTGGGGAGGTCCCGCCTACAATGAGCAGTTCTTC. This codes for CAWTDWGGPAYNEQFF.

The genes are TRBV4-1 and TRBJ1-5, with 7 bases identical to TRBD1. The CDR3 sequence is 18 residues long. V shed 0 bases, J shed 0 bases, and the junction held 8 bases outside the gene matches. The V gene's germline CDR1 is MGHRA and CDR2 YSYEKL. Here the CDR3 DNA reads TGCGCCAGCAGCCAAGAACTGGCACAGGGGTTTAGCAATCAGCCCCAGCATTTT. As protein: CASSQELAQGFSNQPQHF.

This sequence joins TRBV7-8 and TRBJ2-7; D is perhaps TRBD2 (6 bases). The CDR3 has 14 amino acids. V was trimmed by 1 base and J by 5 bases, leaving 12 bases between them. Germline loops: CDR1 SGHVS, CDR2 FQNEAQ. CDR3 sequence reads: CASSLDETSDEQYF. CDR3 sequence (DNA): TGTGCCAGCAGCTTAGATGAGACTAGTGACGAGCAGTACTTC. The variable domain in full, with the rest retrieved from reference TRBV7-8 and TRBJ2-7, is GAGVSQSPRYKVAKRGQDVALRCDPISGHVSLFWYQQALGQGPEFLTYFQNEAQLDKSGLPSDRFFAERPEGSVSTLKIQRTQQEDSAVYLCASSLDETSDEQYFGPGTRLTVT.